The next 28 T cell receptor beta chains were all read from a single sample in a study of cytomegalovirus exposure and HLA in healthy donors. The PCR was carried out with 60 Vbeta primers and 13 Jbeta primers. Method: immunoSEQ multiplex PCR; TCRdb's copy keeps in-frame clones and lacks some. Counted here are some 160,000 clones, almost 75% occurring once; the ten biggest clones make up about 5%. Sequencing was done on a sample of PBMCs. The receptors shown here come from a woman aged 18-35 years in good health and CMV-seropositive.

The V gene is TRBV15, the J gene TRBJ2-5, with TRBD2 as a possible D gene (5 bases). The J call may be wrong; the DNA end is better matched by TRBJ2-7. CDR1 LNHNV and CDR2 YYDKDF come from the germline V gene (reference sequence). The CDR3 is 12 residues long. CDR3 in amino acids: CATSNEGYEQYF. DNA for the CDR3: TGTGCCACCAGCAACGAGGGCTACGAGCAGTACTTC.

The chain couples TRBV28 to TRBJ1-1, with a tentative D call TRBD1 (5 bases). V was cut by 5 bases and J by 8 bases, with 12 bases left in between. The germline V gene has CDR1 MDHEN and CDR2 SYDVKM. The CDR3 has 12 residues. The CDR3 DNA reads as TGTGCCAGCAGTACCCAACAGGAGGAAGCTTTCTTT. The encoded protein is CASSTQQEEAFF.

CDR3 nucleotides: TGTGCCATCAGTGGACAGGGTTTGAACACTGAAGCTTTCTTT. Translation gives CAISGQGLNTEAFF. This chain uses TRBV10-3 with TRBJ1-1, with 7 bases lining up with TRBD1. Per the germline V gene, CDR1 is ENHRY and CDR2 is SYGVKD. The CDR3 covers 14 residues. V lost 4 bases to trimming and J lost 0 bases; unmatched junction nucleotides: 2.

As DNA, the CDR3 is TGTGCCAGCCCCTCGACCAGGGACAGGGGCTACGAGCAGTACTTC. This encodes CASPSTRDRGYEQYF. The gene calls are TRBV28 and TRBJ2-7, with 10 bases identical to TRBD1. The junction had 10 bases not matched to a gene; V was cut back by 8 bases and J by 3 bases. There are 15 residues in the CDR3. Looked up from germline, CDR1 is MDHEN and CDR2 is SYDVKM.

The rearrangement joins TRBV7-3 to TRBJ2-5; D is perhaps TRBD1 (5 bases). From germline, CDR1 is SGHTA and CDR2 FQGTGA. V was pared by 5 bases and J by 7 bases, with 17 bases between. This CDR3 contains 14 residues. The CDR3 DNA sequence: TGTGCCAGCAGCCCAGATGCGGCAGGGTGGACCCAGTACTTC. This sequence encodes CASSPDAAGWTQYF.

For this clone: This sample includes further DNA sequences coding for the same CDR3. The gene calls are TRBV5-1 and TRBJ2-7, with 7 nucleotides matching TRBD1. V lost 3 bases to trimming and J lost 1 base; unmatched junction nucleotides: 7. Germline CDR1 is SGHRS and CDR2 is YFSETQ. The CDR3 length is 15 residues. This CDR3 is CASSSPGTASYEQYF. The CDR3 DNA reads TGCGCCAGCAGCTCCCCCGGGACAGCGTCCTACGAGCAGTACTTC. Full variable domain (remainder filled in from reference TRBV5-1 and TRBJ2-7): KAGVTQTPRYLIKTRGQQVTLSCSPISGHRSVSWYQQTPGQGLQFLFEYFSETQRNKGNFPGRFSGRQFSNSRSEMNVSTLELGDSALYLCASSSPGTASYEQYFGPGTRLTVT.

V is TRBV5-4 and J is TRBJ1-6; possible D gene TRBD1, 5 bases. Per the germline V gene, CDR1 is SGHNT and CDR2 is YYREEE (reference sequence). CDR3 length equals 15 residues. With 6 bases removed from V and 7 bases from J, the gap between germline ends came to 17 bases. Here the CDR3 DNA reads TGTGCCAGCAACTCTCAGACAGATCGAAATTCACCCCTCCACTTT. Translation: CASNSQTDRNSPLHF.

This chain joins TRBV25-1 and TRBJ2-7, with 8 bases identical to TRBD2. Germline V gene sequence: CDR1 MGHDK, CDR2 SYGVNS. V shed 3 bases, J shed 3 bases, and the junction held 7 bases outside the gene matches. CDR3 length equals 15 residues. CDR3 nucleotide sequence: TGTGCCAGCAGTGACCCGGGACTAGGAAACTACGAGCAGTACTTC. This codes for CASSDPGLGNYEQYF.

J is TRBJ2-3 and V is TRBV5-8, with 14 positions matching TRBD2. The CDR3 covers 20 residues. Per the germline V gene, CDR1 is SGHTS and CDR2 is YDEGEE. J was trimmed by 0 bases and V by 1 base; bases with no gene match: 10. This CDR3 is CASSLSGTSGGVSSTDTQYF. Written as DNA, the CDR3 is TGTGCCAGCAGCTTGTCGGGGACTAGCGGGGGAGTTTCTAGCACAGATACGCAGTATTTT.

J is TRBJ2-7 and V is TRBV5-5; the match to TRBD1 covers 12 bases. The CDR3 has 14 amino acids. V was clipped by 4 bases and J by 9 bases; unmatched bases: 8. Per germline, CDR1 SGHKS and CDR2 YYEKEE (reference sequence). The CDR3 region is CASSRDRGRDGQYF. In nucleotides, the CDR3 is TGTGCCAGCAGCCGGGACAGGGGGCGCGATGGGCAGTACTTC.

The chain couples TRBV19 to TRBJ1-1; 8 bases line up with TRBD1. Germline CDR1 reads LNHDA; CDR2 reads SQIVND (reference sequence). This CDR3 comprises 14 residues. V shed 5 bases, J shed 5 bases, and the junction held 7 bases outside the gene matches. The CDR3 DNA reads TGTGCCAGTAGTGCAGCAGGGGGCGGAACTGAAGCTTTCTTT. It yields the protein CASSAAGGGTEAFF.

The chain recombines TRBV7-2 with TRBJ2-1; TRBD1 aligns across 9 bases. Germline CDR1 and CDR2: SGHTA and FQGNSA. Trimming at V came to 6 bases and at J to 3 bases, leaving 6 bases not matched to a gene. The length of the CDR3 is 15 residues. CDR3 coding DNA: TGTGCCAGCAGTTACGGACAGGGGCACTACAATGAGCAGTTCTTC. This translates into CASSYGQGHYNEQFF.

This chain uses TRBV30 with TRBJ2-7, with D possibly TRBD1 on 5 matching bases. Germline V gene sequence: CDR1 GTSNPN, CDR2 SVGIG (reference sequence). The V end was cut by 7 bases, the J end by 3 bases, with 13 bases between. This CDR3 contains 12 residues. As DNA, the CDR3 is TGTGCCTCCAGGGATAACAACTACGAGCAGTACTTC. It specifies CASRDNNYEQYF.

V gene TRBV5-4 combines with J gene TRBJ2-1; 9 bases agree with TRBD1. The CDR3 extends over 15 amino acids. Losses at the gene ends were 4 bases for V and 5 bases for J; bases not matched to a gene: 7. From germline, CDR1 is SGHNT and CDR2 YYREEE (reference sequence). The CDR3 DNA is TGTGCCAGCAGCCGAGAGACAGGGGGAAACAATGAGCAGTTCTTC. Its protein is CASSRETGGNNEQFF. The variable domain in full, with the rest retrieved from reference TRBV5-4 and TRBJ2-1, is ETGVTQSPTHLIKTRGQQVTLRCSSQSGHNTVSWYQQALGQGPQFIFQYYREEENGRGNFPPRFSGLQFPNYSSELNVNALELDDSALYLCASSRETGGNNEQFFGPGTRLTVL.

This clone was counted a few times. This chain uses TRBV6-5 with TRBJ2-1, with TRBD1 identical over 9 bases. The germline V gene has CDR1 MNHEY and CDR2 SVGAGI. V shed 10 bases and J 5 bases; nucleotides not matched to a gene: 6. The CDR3 is made up of 13 amino acids. The DNA of the CDR3 is TGTGCCAAACCGGGACAGGGAAACAATGAGCAGTTCTTC. Its translation: CAKPGQGNNEQFF.

There are a few counts of this clone. The rearrangement links TRBV6-6 to TRBJ2-3; 11 bases line up with TRBD2. The CDR3 spans 12 residues. Germline values: CDR1 MNHNY, CDR2 SVGAGI (reference sequence). As DNA, the CDR3 is TGTGCGCTAGCGGGGGGCCTGGATACGCAGTATTTT. Its translation: CALAGGLDTQYF.

The V and J genes are TRBV5-5 and TRBJ2-3; the D gene is possibly TRBD1 (5 bases). Per germline, CDR1 SGHKS and CDR2 YYEKEE (reference sequence). Trimming removed 0 bases from V and 1 base from J, with 15 bases in between. This CDR3 comprises 17 residues. The DNA for the CDR3 is TGTGCCAGCAGCTTGGAAGGACATCGAAGGGGCACAGATACGCAGTATTTT. Translation gives CASSLEGHRRGTDTQYF.

Regarding this clone: One junction end disagrees with the germline gene, perhaps due to a read error. The V and J genes are TRBV18 and TRBJ2-7; TRBD1 matches at 11 bases. Germline CDR1 KGHSH, CDR2 LQKENI. CDR3 length: 12 residues. The CDR3 sequence is CASSLGQGAPIF. The CDR3 DNA follows: TGTGCCAGCTCACTTGGACAGGGGGCCCCCATCTTC.

V is TRBV27 and J is TRBJ2-7; D not certain. Germline loops: CDR1 MNHEY, CDR2 SMNVEV (reference sequence). The V end was cut by 6 bases, the J end by 0 bases, with 15 bases between. CDR3 length equals 15 residues. CDR3 nucleotides: TGTGCCAGCAGGCCTCAGGTTGGCGACTCCTACGAGCAGTACTTC. This gives the protein CASRPQVGDSYEQYF.

This chain connects TRBV7-2 to TRBJ1-1, with 7 bases fitting TRBD1. The CDR3 spans 15 residues. Trimming cost V 1 base and J 4 bases; bases outside gene matches: 6. Per the germline V gene, CDR1 is SGHTA and CDR2 is FQGNSA. The CDR3, as DNA: TGTGCCAGCAGCTTAGATCACAGGGGCTCCACTGAAGCTTTCTTT. It specifies CASSLDHRGSTEAFF.

The chain carries TRBV7-3 and TRBJ2-1; 9 bases align to TRBD2. V shed 4 bases, J shed 7 bases, and the junction held 8 bases outside the gene matches. The CDR3 spans 15 residues. The germline V gene has CDR1 SGHTA and CDR2 FQGTGA. CDR3 region: CASSSGGGGANEQFF. The DNA for the CDR3 is TGTGCCAGCAGCTCTGGCGGCGGGGGGGCAAATGAGCAGTTCTTC.

The chain couples TRBV7-9 to TRBJ1-1; D possibly corresponds to TRBD1 (6 bases). The ends were cut back, 1 base at V and 6 bases at J, with 9 bases in the middle. CDR3 length equals 13 residues. Germline CDR1 is SEHNR and CDR2 is FQNEAQ (reference sequence). As DNA, the CDR3 is TGTGCCAGCAGCTTAGGCAGGGGCTCTGAAGCTTTCTTT. This gives the protein CASSLGRGSEAFF.

DNA of the CDR3: TGTGCCAGCAGTCGAGCCCAGGCTAGCCTTCAAGAGACCCAGTACTTC. This gives the protein CASSRAQASLQETQYF. V and J are TRBV7-9 and TRBJ2-5, with D possibly matching TRBD2 (5 bases). Germline CDR1 SEHNR, CDR2 FQNEAQ (reference sequence). V lost 6 bases to trimming and J lost 2 bases, with 19 bases between them. The length of the CDR3 is 16 residues.

This clone occurred once. The J gene is TRBJ2-1, the V gene TRBV6-1, with 9 nucleotides matching TRBD2. The CDR3 runs 15 residues. Losses at the gene ends were 3 bases for V and 3 bases for J; bases not matched to a gene: 3. Germline CDR1 and CDR2: MNHNS and SASEGT. The CDR3 nucleotides are TGTGCCAGCAGTGATCCTAGCGGGAACTACAATGAGCAGTTCTTC. Translating it yields CASSDPSGNYNEQFF.

V is TRBV10-1 and J is TRBJ2-5; maybe TRBD1 (8 bases). The CDR3 length is 15 residues. Germline lookup yields CDR1 WNHNN and CDR2 SYGVQD (reference sequence). V gave up 8 bases and J gave up 5 bases, with 21 bases separating them. The CDR3 spells CASLRHRGGQETQYF. The CDR3, as DNA: TGCGCCAGCCTGCGACACAGGGGGGGCCAGGAGACCCAGTACTTC.

This clone was seen only a few times. This chain uses TRBV6-1 with TRBJ1-2; D is undetermined. In germline, CDR1 is MNHNS, CDR2 SASEGT. The V end lost 3 bases, the J end lost 6 bases, and 11 bases lay between the germline ends. The CDR3 length is 13 residues. In nucleotides, the CDR3 is TGTGCCAGCAGTGATCTTCGTATCCATGGCTACACCTTC. This translates into CASSDLRIHGYTF.

This clone was recorded once. This sequence joins TRBV25-1 and TRBJ2-1, with TRBD1 matching 11 bases. The V segment lost 6 bases and the J segment 0 bases; nucleotides outside the gene matches: 10. The V gene's germline CDR1 is MGHDK and CDR2 SYGVNS. This CDR3 is built from 18 residues. Here the CDR3 reads CASRIGTGGLGSYNEQFF. As DNA, the CDR3 is TGTGCCAGCAGGATCGGGACAGGGGGTTTAGGCTCCTACAATGAGCAGTTCTTC.

The chain combines TRBV13 with TRBJ2-1; D perhaps matches TRBD1 (5 bases). The CDR3 has 14 residues. The V end was cut by 6 bases, the J end by 7 bases, with 16 bases between. The germline CDR1 and CDR2 sequences are PRHDT and FYEKMQ (reference sequence). The CDR3 region is CASSKGSVGNEQFF. In DNA form, the CDR3 reads TGTGCCAGCAGTAAGGGGTCTGTGGGGAATGAGCAGTTCTTC.